Listed here are 18 T cell receptor beta chains from one sample, sequenced in a study of T cells in Graves' hyperthyroidism and ophthalmopathy (dated by TCRdb to between 2017 and 2020). Receptor amplification or capture employed multiplex PCR. Sequencing took place on an Illumina HiSeq 2000. Amplification of TCR beta CDR3 regions was carried out from RNA transcripts. The TCR CDR3 was subjected to a first round of RT-PCR using the HTBI primer set and the Qiagen OneStep RT-PCR kit. TCRdb ran its own pipeline on the public reads, namely fastp trimming at Q25 and MiXCR clone calling, and kept in-frame beta chains. Rows matching on CDR3 protein sequence are summarized as one entry with the most common DNA and genes. The sample contains hundreds of thousands of distinct CDR3 sequences, about 45% of them found a single time. The ten largest account for less than 8.5% of the sample. The sample consisted of peripheral blood or thyroid tissue (not recorded which). All receptors come from an adult man with Graves' disease, either hyperthyroidism or ophthalmopathy (not recorded which).

This clonotype was detected a few times. The chain recombines TRBV7-9 with TRBJ2-5; 8 positions match TRBD1. Losses at the gene ends were 6 bases for V and 7 bases for J; bases not matched to a gene: 7. CDR1 is SEHNR, CDR2 FQNEAQ, per germline (reference sequence). The CDR3 runs 13 residues. The CDR3 DNA is TGTGCCAGCAGAACGACAGGGGCCGGGACCCAGTACTTC. This translates into CASRTTGAGTQYF.

This clonotype came up a few times. This sequence joins TRBV12-3 or TRBV12-4 and TRBJ2-3; TRBD2 matches 8 bases. V dropped 5 bases and J dropped 5; count of bases not matched to a gene: 9. This CDR3 comprises 15 residues. CDR3 nucleotide sequence: TGTGCCAGCAGTCACTCCAGCGGGGGTGTAGATACGCAGTATTTT. Its translation is CASSHSSGGVDTQYF.

This clonotype has only a few counts. The V call is TRBV2, the J call TRBJ1-1; D might be TRBD1 (5 bases). The CDR3 has 13 residues. Germline CDR1 is SNHLY and CDR2 is FYNNEI. Trimming left V 4 bases short and J 1 base short, with 7 bases between. CDR3 nucleotide sequence: TGTGCCAGCAGTGTGGGGGAGAACACTGAAGCTTTCTTT. Its protein product is CASSVGENTEAFF.

The chain joins TRBV10-3 to TRBJ2-7; TRBD2 agrees at 15 bases. Looked up from germline, CDR1 is ENHRY and CDR2 is SYGVKD. Trimming removed 2 bases from V and 0 bases from J; junction bases left unmatched: 5. This CDR3 contains 18 residues. For the CDR3, the DNA is TGTGCCATCAGTGAGCCGGGACTAGCGGGGGGCGCCTCCTACGAGCAGTACTTC. Translated, it gives CAISEPGLAGGASYEQYF.

This clonotype was seen ten or more times. This chain uses TRBV20-1 with TRBJ2-7; 8 bases are shared with TRBD1. CDR1 DFQATT and CDR2 SNEGSKA come from the germline V gene (reference sequence). This CDR3 has 14 residues. With 3 bases clipped from V and 2 bases from J, the junction kept 6 bases outside the gene matches. Here the CDR3 reads CSARSDRDTYEQYF. CDR3 bases: TGCAGTGCTAGGTCGGACAGGGACACCTACGAGCAGTACTTC.

As for this clonotype: A much larger clone lies a single base off, so this may be a read error. This chain connects TRBV2 to TRBJ1-2, with D uncertain. Germline V lookup: CDR1 SNHLY, CDR2 FYNNEI. The germline V and J ends were trimmed by 1 base and 4 bases, with 19 bases remaining between them. The CDR3 contains 17 residues. CDR3 sequence: CASSEGEVSGWSYGYTF. For the CDR3, the DNA is TGTGCCAGCAGTGAAGGAGAAGTGTCAGGCTGGAGCTATGGCTACACCTTC.

This chain connects TRBV29-1 to TRBJ2-5; no definite D call. V dropped 8 bases and J dropped 4 bases, with 8 bases sitting between them. Germline lookup yields CDR1 SQVTM and CDR2 ANQGSEA. CDR3 length: 10 residues. CDR3 residues: CSLRLETQYF. CDR3 nucleotides: TGCAGCTTGAGGTTAGAGACCCAGTACTTC.

This clonotype has only a few counts. This sequence joins TRBV19 and TRBJ1-1; TRBD1 might be the D (5 bases). CDR3 length: 15 amino acids. Per germline, CDR1 LNHDA and CDR2 SQIVND (reference sequence). With 1 base removed from V and 3 bases from J, the gap between germline ends came to 12 bases. CDR3 region: CASSIGPAGDTEAFF. The CDR3 region has the DNA TGTGCCAGTAGTATAGGGCCCGCGGGGGACACTGAAGCTTTCTTT.

Concerning this clonotype: A much larger clone differs by one base, so this may be a read error. The gene calls are TRBV11-3 and TRBJ1-1; D perhaps matches TRBD1 (6 bases). The CDR3 runs 14 residues. Germline assignment: CDR1 SGHNT and CDR2 YENEEA. The CDR3 sequence is CASSYGQLNTETFF. CDR3 in DNA: TGTGCCAGCAGTTACGGACAGTTGAACACTGAAACTTTCTTT.

This clonotype came up a few times. The chain recombines TRBV6-5 with TRBJ2-7; D gene unclear. The CDR3 totals 14 residues. Germline CDR1 is MNHEY and CDR2 is SVGAGI. The V gene lost 4 bases and the J gene lost 2 bases, with 12 bases spanning the gap. Here the CDR3 reads CASSSSLGTYEQYF. Here the CDR3 DNA reads TGTGCCAGCAGTTCCAGTCTAGGGACCTACGAGCAGTACTTC.

This clonotype was seen a few times. The V call is TRBV2, the J call TRBJ1-1; no firm D call. This CDR3 is 16 amino acids long. Germline V gene sequence: CDR1 SNHLY, CDR2 FYNNEI. Trimming removed 7 bases at V and 1 base at J, with 19 bases between. The CDR3 sequence: CASNPNPGIANTEAFF. The DNA for the CDR3 is TGTGCCAGCAATCCTAACCCGGGGATTGCGAACACTGAAGCTTTCTTT.

Concerning this clonotype itself: This clone may be a read error of a much larger clone one base away. The chain uses TRBV29-1 and TRBJ1-2; D unresolved. V was pared by 0 bases and J by 10 bases, with 12 bases between. CDR1 is SQVTM and CDR2 is ANQGSEA in the germline V gene. The CDR3 runs 12 residues. In DNA form, the CDR3 reads TGCAGCGTTGAAGATCTTCTGGAGGCCTACACCTTC. Protein sequence: CSVEDLLEAYTF. The complete variable domain, with remaining parts taken from reference TRBV29-1 and TRBJ1-2, reads SAVISQKPSRDICQRGTSLTIQCQVDSQVTMMFWYRQQPGQSLTLIATANQGSEATYESGFVIDKFPISRPNLTFSTLTVSNMSPEDSSIYLCSVEDLLEAYTFGSGTRLTVV.

The gene calls are TRBV11-2 and TRBJ1-2, with TRBD1 matching 10 bases. This CDR3 contains 16 residues. Germline V gives CDR1 SGHAT, CDR2 FQNNGV. Unmatched junction bases numbered 9, after V lost 5 bases and J lost 3 bases. CDR3 nucleotides: TGTGCCAGCAGCCCAGAGGGACAGGGGCGGGACTATGGCTACACCTTC. This translates into CASSPEGQGRDYGYTF.

For this clonotype: One end of the junction is discordant with germline, which a read error may explain. The chain has TRBV14 and TRBJ1-2, with 10 bases fitting TRBD1. The CDR3 runs to 18 residues. Germline V gene lookup returns CDR1 SGHDN and CDR2 FVKESK. DNA for the CDR3: TGTGCCAGCAGCCAAGATATAGGGACAGGGGCCGGGATGGGTAAAGACCCCTTC. Its translation: CASSQDIGTGAGMGKDPF.

This clonotype has just a few counts. The chain links TRBV6-5 to TRBJ1-5, with unresolved D. V lost 6 bases and J lost 3, with 18 bases in between. Looked up from germline, CDR1 is MNHEY and CDR2 is SVGAGI. The CDR3 runs 16 residues. CDR3 in DNA: TGTGCCAGCAGCTTCATAAGGACGGCCCTCAATCAGCCCCAGCATTTT. As protein: CASSFIRTALNQPQHF.

This clonotype occurred once. This may arise from a read error, as a much more abundant clone is one base away. The V and J genes are TRBV20-1 and TRBJ2-7, with D perhaps matching TRBD2 (6 bases). This CDR3 has 14 amino acids. Between the trimmed V and J ends, which lost 6 bases and 2 bases, there was a span of 17 bases. CDR1 DFQATT and CDR2 SNEGSKA come from the germline V gene (reference sequence). The CDR3 sequence is CSALAEGPPYEQYF. In DNA form, the CDR3 reads TGCAGTGCACTTGCGGAGGGGCCTCCCTACGAGCAGTACTTC.

This clonotype was detected ten times or more. Germline and junction disagree at one end, which may indicate a read error. This sequence joins TRBV7-7 and TRBJ1-1, with D unclear. This CDR3 is 13 amino acids long. Germline V CDR1 and CDR2: SSHAT, FNYEAQ (reference sequence). CDR3 sequence reads: CASSPTMNTEAFF. In DNA, the CDR3 is TGTGCTAGCAGCCCAACAATGAACACTGAAGCTTTCTTT.

This chain links TRBV7-9 with TRBJ1-1; 8 bases agree with TRBD1. Germline lookup yields CDR1 SEHNR and CDR2 FQNEAQ (reference sequence). The V gene end was trimmed by 5 bases and the J gene end by 3 bases; junction bases not matched to a gene: 11. There are 16 residues in the CDR3. This chain's CDR3 is CASSLPGTGLDTEAFF. The CDR3, as DNA: TGTGCCAGCAGCCTCCCCGGGACAGGCCTGGACACTGAAGCTTTCTTT.